This TCR beta chain was captured by sequencing in a study of blood T cell repertoires in COVID-19. Across the study: The samples span acute and convalescent COVID-19 from the United States, Italy and Spain.

Measured with immunoSEQ multiplex PCR; TCRdb has only the in-frame clones, and not every one. The sample has some 290,000 clones; approximately 81% are singletons. This CDR3 region has 14 residues. V was shortened by 4 bases and J by 1 base, with 11 bases between the two germline ends. Germline CDR1 SGDLS, CDR2 YYNGEE. The genes are TRBV9 and TRBJ1-1; D call uncertain. The clonotype comes from a woman aged 55-70 years with active or convalescent COVID-19. Input material: peripheral blood. The CDR3 reads CASSPGVRNTEAFF. The CDR3 bases are TGTGCCAGCAGCCCCGGGGTCAGGAACACTGAAGCTTTCTTT.